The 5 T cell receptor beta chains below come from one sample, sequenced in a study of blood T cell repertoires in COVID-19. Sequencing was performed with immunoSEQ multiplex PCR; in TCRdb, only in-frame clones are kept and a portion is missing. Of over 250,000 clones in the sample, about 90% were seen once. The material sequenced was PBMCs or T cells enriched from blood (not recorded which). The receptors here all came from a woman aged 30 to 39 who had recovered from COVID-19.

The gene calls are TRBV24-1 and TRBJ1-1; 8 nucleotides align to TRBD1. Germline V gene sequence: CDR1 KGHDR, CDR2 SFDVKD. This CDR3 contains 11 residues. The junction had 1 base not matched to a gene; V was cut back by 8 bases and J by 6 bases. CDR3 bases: TGTGCCACCACACAGGGGGCTGAAGCTTTCTTT. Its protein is CATTQGAEAFF.

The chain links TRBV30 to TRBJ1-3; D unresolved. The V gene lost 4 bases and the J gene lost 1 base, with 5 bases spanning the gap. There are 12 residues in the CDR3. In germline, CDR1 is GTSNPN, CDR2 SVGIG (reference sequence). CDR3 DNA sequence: TGTGCCTGGAAACTATCTGGAAACACCATATATTTT. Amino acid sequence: CAWKLSGNTIYF.

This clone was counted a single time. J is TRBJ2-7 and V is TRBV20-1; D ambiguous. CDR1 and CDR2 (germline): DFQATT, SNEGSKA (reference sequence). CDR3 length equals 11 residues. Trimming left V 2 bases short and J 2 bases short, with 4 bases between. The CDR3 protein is CSARSAYEQYF. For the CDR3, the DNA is TGCAGTGCTAGATCGGCCTACGAGCAGTACTTC.

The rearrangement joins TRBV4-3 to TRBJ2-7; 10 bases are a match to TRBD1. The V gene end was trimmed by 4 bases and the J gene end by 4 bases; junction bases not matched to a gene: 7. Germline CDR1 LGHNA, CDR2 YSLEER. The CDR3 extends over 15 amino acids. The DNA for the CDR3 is TGCGCCAGCAGCCCTCGACAGGGGGCTGGATACGAGCAGTACTTC. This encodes CASSPRQGAGYEQYF.

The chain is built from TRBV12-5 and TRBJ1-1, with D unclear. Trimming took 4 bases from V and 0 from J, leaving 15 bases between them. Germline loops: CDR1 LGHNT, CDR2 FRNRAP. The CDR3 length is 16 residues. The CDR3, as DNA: TGTGCTAGTGGTTCCGATATGAGCTATATGAACACTGAAGCTTTCTTT. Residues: CASGSDMSYMNTEAFF. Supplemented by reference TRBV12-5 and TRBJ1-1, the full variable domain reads DARVTQTPRHKVTEMGQEVTMRCQPILGHNTVFWYRQTMMQGLELLAYFRNRAPLDDSGMPKDRFSAEMPDATLATLKIQPSEPRDSAVYFCASGSDMSYMNTEAFFGQGTRLTVV.